The 5 T cell receptor beta chains reported below all come from one sample, sequenced in a study of beta chain features in type 1 diabetes (dated by TCRdb to about 2018). The library was obtained by the immunoSEQ multiplex PCR assay. The High Capacity cDNA Reverse Transcription Kit was used to reverse transcribe all of the isolated RNA, meaning that expressed TCRB transcripts were what got sequenced. This is the immuneACCESS table as TCRdb keeps it, with only in-frame sequences that have V and J called. A part of the clones is gone; compared with another copy, unresolved V genes explain less than half, and the rest is unexplained. The sample yields some 410,000 clones; roughly 13% were counted once. The biggest ten clones account for approximately 0.038% of the sample. Source material: naive CD4+ T cells from blood. The cell subset or site label corresponds to: true naive CD4+ T cells. The receptors derive from a young man in good health.

V is TRBV6-5 and J is TRBJ2-7; 7 nucleotides line up with TRBD1. This CDR3 contains 15 residues. J was trimmed by 1 base and V by 2 bases; bases with no gene match: 5. CDR1 and CDR2 (germline): MNHEY, SVGAGI. CDR3 DNA: TGTGCCAGCAGTTACGCGGACAGGAGGTCCTACGAGCAGTACTTC. Translating it yields CASSYADRRSYEQYF.

Only a few counts were recorded for this clone. The V and J genes are TRBV5-1 and TRBJ1-5; the D is unclear. Germline V gene data show CDR1 as SGHRS and CDR2 as YFSETQ. The length of the CDR3 is 13 residues. V lost 4 bases, J lost 4 bases, and 9 bases lay in between. Written as DNA, the CDR3 is TGCGCCAGCAGCCTGAGGGAAAATCAGCCCCAGCATTTT. Translated, it gives CASSLRENQPQHF.

CDR3 sequence: CATSREGLTYEQYF. The CDR3 nucleotides are TGTGCCACCAGCAGAGAAGGATTAACCTACGAGCAGTACTTC. The chain couples TRBV15 to TRBJ2-7; no firm D call. The CDR3 covers 14 residues. The germline gives CDR1 LNHNV, CDR2 YYDKDF (reference sequence). Trimming removed 0 bases at V and 2 bases at J, with 8 bases between. The whole variable domain, filled in from reference TRBV15 and TRBJ2-7, reads DAMVIQNPRYQVTQFGKPVTLSCSQTLNHNVMYWYQQKSSQAPKLLFHYYDKDFNNEADTPDNFQSRRPNTSFCFLDIRSPGLGDTAMYLCATSREGLTYEQYFGPGTRLTVT.

This clone was counted between two and nine times. The chain joins TRBV6-5 to TRBJ1-2, with D perhaps TRBD1 (6 bases). V lost 6 bases, J lost 5 bases, and 13 bases lay in between. Germline CDR1 MNHEY, CDR2 SVGAGI. This CDR3 contains 13 residues. CDR3 in DNA: TGTGCCAGCAGCCGCGGGACAAAGTATGGCTACACCTTC. This gives the protein CASSRGTKYGYTF.

This chain connects TRBV7-2 to TRBJ2-3; 13 bases align to TRBD2. J was trimmed by 0 bases and V by 3 bases; bases with no gene match: 6. This CDR3 is built from 18 residues. Germline assignment: CDR1 SGHTA and CDR2 FQGNSA. The CDR3: CASSFPTSGGTSTDTQYF. CDR3 nucleotides: TGTGCCAGCAGCTTTCCGACTAGCGGGGGGACTAGCACAGATACGCAGTATTTT.